This TCR beta chain was sequenced in a study of T cells in Graves' hyperthyroidism and ophthalmopathy. For the study at large: Peripheral blood collection took place at initial diagnosis, before any treatment.

RNA transcripts provided the source from which TCR beta CDR3 regions were amplified. An initial round of RT-PCR targeting the TCR CDR3 relied on the HTBI primer set. TCRdb processed the multiplex PCR reads anew with MiXCR; each CDR3 protein has one entry. The data show more than 500,000 distinct CDR3 sequences, roughly 14% seen once. V was clipped by 4 bases and J by 3 bases; unmatched bases: 12. Germline V lookup: CDR1 MNHNS, CDR2 SASEGT. This CDR3 spans 18 amino acids. Regarding the study as a whole: The blood repertoire included most of the expanded thyroid clonotypes above 0.001.

Ophthalmopathy patients showed a Clinical Activity Score of at least 3, NOSPECS grade of at least 4 and duration under 3 months. This clonotype was recorded at least ten times. What it binds is unknown. The receptor comes from a woman between 40 and 50 years old with Graves' ophthalmopathy. The source material was blood. The V call is TRBV6-1, the J call TRBJ2-2, with 9 bases that match TRBD2. Written as DNA, the CDR3 is TGTGCCAGCAGTGTTCAGGGTAGCGGGAGATACGACACCGGGGAGCTGTTTTTT. Protein product: CASSVQGSGRYDTGELFF.